This passage covers 15 T cell receptor beta chains from one sample sequenced in a study of identical twins. TCRdb recomputed calls from the 5' RACE reads with MiXCR, one row per CDR3 protein. The sample holds a few hundred thousand distinct CDR3 sequences, roughly 13% seen once. A further study also used this sample, focusing on yellow fever vaccine responses in identical twins.

The sample taken for sequencing was memory (CD45RO+) T cells sorted from blood. Every receptor here comes from a young woman in good health.

This clonotype was counted many times. The rearrangement uses TRBV18 and TRBJ2-7, with 7 nucleotides matching TRBD2. The ends lost 0 bases at V and 3 bases at J; junction bases unmatched: 8. The CDR3 contains 16 residues. Germline-derived CDR1 and CDR2 are KGHSH and LQKENI. This CDR3 reads CASSPPGSGTYYEQYF. The CDR3 DNA reads as TGTGCCAGCTCACCACCAGGCAGCGGGACTTACTACGAGCAGTACTTC.

This clonotype was seen ten or more times. The chain uses TRBV12-3 or TRBV12-4 and TRBJ2-7; TRBD2 is a possible D gene (7 bases). This CDR3 contains 14 residues. V dropped 2 bases and J dropped 5 bases, with 13 bases sitting between them. This chain's CDR3 is CASSLRGASDEQYF. The CDR3 coding sequence is TGTGCCAGCAGTTTACGGGGGGCTAGCGACGAGCAGTACTTC.

This clonotype was observed many times. The chain recombines TRBV20-1 with TRBJ1-5; D is unclear. With 1 base removed from V and 4 bases from J, the gap between germline ends came to 11 bases. Germline V CDR1 and CDR2: DFQATT, SNEGSKA (reference sequence). The CDR3 is 14 residues long. The CDR3 nucleotides read TGCAGTGCTAGAGCCTTTAGGGAGAATCAGCCCCAGCATTTT. Amino acid sequence: CSARAFRENQPQHF.

This clonotype came up many times. The rearrangement joins TRBV3-1 to TRBJ2-1; 7 nucleotides agree with TRBD2. This CDR3 is built from 15 residues. The V segment lost 1 base and the J segment 1 base; nucleotides outside the gene matches: 1. Germline assignment: CDR1 LGHDT and CDR2 YNNKEL (reference sequence). The CDR3 region is CASSQGGGSYNEQFF. The CDR3 DNA reads as TGTGCCAGCAGCCAAGGGGGAGGGTCCTACAATGAGCAGTTCTTC.

This clonotype was recorded a few times. The genes are TRBV12-3 or TRBV12-4 and TRBJ2-7; 7 nucleotides match TRBD2. This CDR3 comprises 15 residues. After removal of 6 bases from V and 5 bases from J, the junction contained 13 bases not matched to a gene. In DNA, the CDR3 is TGTGCCAGCAGCCAACGGACTAGTGGGAACCACGAGCAGTACTTC. Amino acids: CASSQRTSGNHEQYF.

The chain has TRBV12-3 or TRBV12-4 and TRBJ2-7; the D gene is possibly TRBD2 (7 bases). Trimming left V 2 bases short and J 6 bases short, with 17 bases between. The CDR3 sequence is 15 residues long. This CDR3 is CASSLSGGGGTEQYF. The CDR3 bases are TGTGCCAGCAGTTTAAGTGGGGGAGGGGGGACCGAGCAGTACTTC.

This clonotype was found many times. The chain links TRBV6-1 to TRBJ1-5, with TRBD1 identical over 7 bases. V lost 6 bases, J lost 5 bases, and 4 bases stayed unmatched. The CDR3 runs 13 residues. From germline, CDR1 is MNHNS and CDR2 SASEGT. The CDR3 loop reads CASSSDRDQPQHF. In nucleotides, the CDR3 is TGTGCCAGCAGCTCCGACAGGGATCAGCCCCAGCATTTT.

J is TRBJ2-5 and V is TRBV2, with D hard to call. The CDR3 spans 13 residues. Per the germline V gene, CDR1 is SNHLY and CDR2 is FYNNEI. The V and J ends lost 6 bases and 5 bases respectively, with 13 bases between them. The CDR3 loop reads CASRRSGVETQYF. The CDR3 DNA follows: TGTGCCAGCAGGAGGAGTGGGGTCGAGACCCAGTACTTC.

This rearrangement joins TRBV12-3 or TRBV12-4 to TRBJ1-2; 11 bases fit TRBD1. The V and J ends lost 3 bases and 3 bases, in that order; junction bases with no gene match: 6. This CDR3 comprises 16 residues. CDR3 coding DNA: TGTGCCAGCAGTTTGGACAGGGGGCGGGGAGACTATGGCTACACCTTC. As protein: CASSLDRGRGDYGYTF.

At least ten counts were recorded for this clonotype. V usage is TRBV12-3 or TRBV12-4 and J usage is TRBJ2-3, with TRBD2 as a possible D gene (6 bases). The CDR3 spans 14 residues. V lost 6 bases to trimming and J lost 2 bases, with 12 bases between them. CDR3 loop: CASRSDYPTDTQYF. The CDR3, as DNA: TGTGCCAGCAGGTCGGACTACCCCACAGATACGCAGTATTTT.

Ten or more counts support this clonotype. One end of the junction does not line up with germline, which may come from a read error. The chain couples TRBV7-7 to TRBJ2-1, with D maybe TRBD2 (6 bases). Germline values: CDR1 SSHAT, CDR2 FNYEAQ (reference sequence). The CDR3 runs 13 residues. The CDR3 coding sequence is TGTGCTAGCAGCTTAGGCCTAGCGTATGAGCAGTTCTTC. It yields the protein CASSLGLAYEQFF.

This clonotype was seen only a few times. This chain uses TRBV3-1 with TRBJ1-6; no definite D call. Germline V gene data show CDR1 as LGHDT and CDR2 as YNNKEL (reference sequence). The CDR3 length is 13 residues. Trimming shortened V by 4 bases and J by 10 bases, and 11 bases separated the two germline ends. CDR3 DNA: TGTGCCAGCAGCCTCGAGTCTAAATCACCCCTCCACTTT. This gives the protein CASSLESKSPLHF.

The CDR3, as DNA: TGCAGTGCGGATTCCCCCGCGACTAGTGGAGAGACCCAGTACTTC. Its translation is CSADSPATSGETQYF. The gene calls are TRBV20-1 and TRBJ2-5; maybe TRBD2 (6 bases). Germline CDR1 DFQATT, CDR2 SNEGSKA (reference sequence). There are 15 residues in the CDR3. Trimming stripped 6 bases from V and 4 bases from J, with 21 bases between.

The V gene is TRBV11-2, the J gene TRBJ2-2; D may be TRBD1 or TRBD2 (6 bases each). This CDR3 spans 17 amino acids. The germline gives CDR1 SGHAT, CDR2 FQNNGV. Trimming stripped 5 bases from V and 5 bases from J, with 21 bases between. CDR3 sequence (DNA): TGTGCCAGCAGCCCAAAGGTCGGGGGCCGGAAGACCGGGGAGCTGTTTTTT. It translates to CASSPKVGGRKTGELFF.

In its sample, this clonotype was seen a few times. This chain links TRBV2 with TRBJ2-3, with 10 bases lining up with TRBD2. Germline V gene sequence: CDR1 SNHLY, CDR2 FYNNEI. This CDR3 region has 16 residues. Unmatched junction bases numbered 6, after V lost 4 bases and J lost 2 bases. CDR3 in amino acids: CASSAASGGFTDTQYF. CDR3 bases: TGTGCCAGCAGTGCGGCTAGCGGGGGTTTCACAGATACGCAGTATTTT.